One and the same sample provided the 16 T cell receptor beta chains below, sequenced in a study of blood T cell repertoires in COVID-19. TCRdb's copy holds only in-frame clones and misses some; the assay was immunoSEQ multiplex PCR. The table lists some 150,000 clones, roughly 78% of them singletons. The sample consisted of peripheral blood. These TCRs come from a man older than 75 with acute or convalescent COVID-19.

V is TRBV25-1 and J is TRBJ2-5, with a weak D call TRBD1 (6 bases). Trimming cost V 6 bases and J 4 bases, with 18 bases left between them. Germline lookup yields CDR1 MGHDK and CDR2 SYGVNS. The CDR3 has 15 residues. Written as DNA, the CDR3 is TGTGCCAGCAGACCCTCACCAGGGGCAGGAGAGACCCAGTACTTC. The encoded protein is CASRPSPGAGETQYF.

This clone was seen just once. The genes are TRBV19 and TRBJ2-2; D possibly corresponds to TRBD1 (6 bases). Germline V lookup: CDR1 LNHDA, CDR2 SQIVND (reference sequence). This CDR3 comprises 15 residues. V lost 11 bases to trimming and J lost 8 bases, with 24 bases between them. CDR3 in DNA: TGTGCCTCTCAAGGGGGACGGAGTCTCTGGGGGGAGCTGTTTTTT. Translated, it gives CASQGGRSLWGELFF.

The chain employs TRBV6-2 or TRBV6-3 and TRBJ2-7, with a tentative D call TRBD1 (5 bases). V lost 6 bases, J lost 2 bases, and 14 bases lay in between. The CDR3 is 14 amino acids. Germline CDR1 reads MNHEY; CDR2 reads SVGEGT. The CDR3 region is CASSLQGATYEQYF. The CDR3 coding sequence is TGTGCCAGCAGCCTACAAGGGGCAACCTACGAGCAGTACTTC.

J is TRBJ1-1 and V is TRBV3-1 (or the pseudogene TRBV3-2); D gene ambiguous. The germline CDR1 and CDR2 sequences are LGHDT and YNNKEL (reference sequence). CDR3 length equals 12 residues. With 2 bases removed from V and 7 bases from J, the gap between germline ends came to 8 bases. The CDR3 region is CASSQYNGEAFF. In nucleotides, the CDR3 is TGTGCCAGCAGCCAATATAACGGTGAAGCTTTCTTT.

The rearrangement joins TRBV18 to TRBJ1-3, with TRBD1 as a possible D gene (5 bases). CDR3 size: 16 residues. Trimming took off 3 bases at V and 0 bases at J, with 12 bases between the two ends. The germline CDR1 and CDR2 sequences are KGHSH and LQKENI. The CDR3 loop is CASSPQQESSGNTIYF. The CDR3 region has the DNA TGTGCCAGCTCACCCCAACAGGAGAGCTCTGGAAACACCATATATTTT.

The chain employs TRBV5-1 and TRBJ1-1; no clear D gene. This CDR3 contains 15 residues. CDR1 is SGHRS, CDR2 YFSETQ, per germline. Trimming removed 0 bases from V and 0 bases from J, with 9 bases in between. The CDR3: CASSLVVGVNTEAFF. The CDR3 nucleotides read TGCGCCAGCAGCTTGGTTGTGGGCGTGAACACTGAAGCTTTCTTT.

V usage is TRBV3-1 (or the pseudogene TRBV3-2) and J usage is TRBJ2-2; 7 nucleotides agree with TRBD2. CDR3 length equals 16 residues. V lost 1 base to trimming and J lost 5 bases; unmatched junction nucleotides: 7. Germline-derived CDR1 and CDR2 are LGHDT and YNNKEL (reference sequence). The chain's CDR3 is CASSQVFGGWTGELFF. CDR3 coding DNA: TGTGCCAGCAGCCAAGTATTCGGGGGGTGGACCGGGGAGCTGTTTTTT.

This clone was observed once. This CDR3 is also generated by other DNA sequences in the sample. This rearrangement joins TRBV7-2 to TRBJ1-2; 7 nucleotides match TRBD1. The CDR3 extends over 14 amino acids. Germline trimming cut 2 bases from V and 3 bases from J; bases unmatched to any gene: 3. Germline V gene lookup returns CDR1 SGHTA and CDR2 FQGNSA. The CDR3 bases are TGTGCCAGCAGCTTAAACAGGGGAGACTATGGCTACACCTTC. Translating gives CASSLNRGDYGYTF.

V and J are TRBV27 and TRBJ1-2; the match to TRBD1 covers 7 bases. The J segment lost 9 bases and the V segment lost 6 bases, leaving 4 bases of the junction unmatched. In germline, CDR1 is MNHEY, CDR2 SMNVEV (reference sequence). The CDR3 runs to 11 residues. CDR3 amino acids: CASRAQGSYTF. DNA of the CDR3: TGTGCCAGCAGGGCACAGGGGAGCTACACCTTC.

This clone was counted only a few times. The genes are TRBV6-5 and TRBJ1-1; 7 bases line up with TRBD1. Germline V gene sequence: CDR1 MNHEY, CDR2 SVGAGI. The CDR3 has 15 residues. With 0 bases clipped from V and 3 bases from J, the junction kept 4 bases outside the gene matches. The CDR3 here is CASSYSRQGDTEAFF. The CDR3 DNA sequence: TGTGCCAGCAGTTACTCCCGACAGGGAGACACTGAAGCTTTCTTT.

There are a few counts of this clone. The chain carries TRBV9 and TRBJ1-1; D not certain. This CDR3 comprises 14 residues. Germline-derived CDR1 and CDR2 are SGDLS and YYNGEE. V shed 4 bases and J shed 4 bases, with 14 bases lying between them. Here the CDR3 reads CASSPDIIPTEAFF. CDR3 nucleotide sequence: TGTGCCAGCAGCCCTGACATTATTCCCACTGAAGCTTTCTTT.

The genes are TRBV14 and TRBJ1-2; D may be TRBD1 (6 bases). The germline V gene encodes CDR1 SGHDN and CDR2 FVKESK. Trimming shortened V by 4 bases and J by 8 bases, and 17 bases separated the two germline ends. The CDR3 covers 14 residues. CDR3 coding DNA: TGTGCCAGCAGCCCGTTGACAGGCGCGGAGGGCTACACCTTC. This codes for CASSPLTGAEGYTF.

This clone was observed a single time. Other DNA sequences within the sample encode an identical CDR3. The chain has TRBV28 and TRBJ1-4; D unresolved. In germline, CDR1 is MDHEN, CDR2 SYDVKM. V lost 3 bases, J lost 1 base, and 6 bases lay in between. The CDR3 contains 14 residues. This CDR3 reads CASSLSGTNEKLFF. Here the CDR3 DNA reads TGTGCCAGCAGTTTGTCCGGAACTAATGAAAAACTGTTTTTT.

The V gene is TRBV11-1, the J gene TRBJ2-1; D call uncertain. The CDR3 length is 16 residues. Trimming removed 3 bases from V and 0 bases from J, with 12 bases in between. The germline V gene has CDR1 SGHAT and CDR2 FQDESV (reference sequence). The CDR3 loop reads CASSLELLSSYNEQFF. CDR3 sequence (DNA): TGTGCCAGCAGCTTGGAGTTATTGAGCTCCTACAATGAGCAGTTCTTC.

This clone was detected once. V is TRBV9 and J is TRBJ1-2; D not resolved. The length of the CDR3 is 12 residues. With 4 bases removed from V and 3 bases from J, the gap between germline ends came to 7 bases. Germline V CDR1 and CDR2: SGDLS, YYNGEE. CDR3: CASSSTHYGYTF. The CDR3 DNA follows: TGTGCCAGCAGCTCTACTCACTATGGCTACACCTTC.

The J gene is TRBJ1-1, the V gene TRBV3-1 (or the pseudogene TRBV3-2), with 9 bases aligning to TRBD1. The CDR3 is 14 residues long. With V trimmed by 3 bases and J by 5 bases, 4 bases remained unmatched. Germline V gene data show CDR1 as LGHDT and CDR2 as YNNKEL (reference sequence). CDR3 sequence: CASSQDRGRTEAFF. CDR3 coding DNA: TGTGCCAGCAGCCAGGACAGGGGAAGGACTGAAGCTTTCTTT.